The sequence of this T cell receptor (beta chain) was determined in a study of shared clonotypes between healthy human individuals. Measured with immunoSEQ multiplex PCR; TCRdb has only the in-frame clones, and not every one. The sample holds about 800,000 clones; approximately 96% are singletons and the top ten take less than 0.25%. Germline V lookup: CDR1 SGHAT, CDR2 FQNNGV. The CDR3 totals 15 residues. V dropped 1 base and J dropped 5 bases, with 14 bases sitting between them. Terminally differentiated effector memory CD45RA+ cells were excluded from the naive CD8 cells, which were CD45RO-negative and positively selected for CCR7.

Sample: naive CD8+ T cells sorted from blood. This sequence joins TRBV11-2 and TRBJ2-5; D could derive from TRBD1 or TRBD2 (6 bases each). This receptor was obtained from a man in his thirties or forties in good health. In DNA, the CDR3 is TGTGCCAGCAGCTTAGTGGGGGGCGCCCGGGAGACCCAGTACTTC. This gives the protein CASSLVGGARETQYF.